This T cell receptor beta chain was obtained from a study of cytomegalovirus exposure and HLA in healthy donors. The PCR made use of 60 Vbeta and 13 Jbeta primers. The repertoire was sequenced with immunoSEQ multiplex PCR; TCRdb's copy has only in-frame clones and lacks some. The data contain some 120,000 clones, around 73% of them singletons. The CDR3 consists of 14 residues. Per germline, CDR1 MNHEY and CDR2 SVGAGI. The germline V and J ends were trimmed by 4 bases and 2 bases, with 12 bases remaining between them. The chain links TRBV6-5 to TRBJ2-7; D possibly corresponds to TRBD2 (6 bases). The clonotype originates from a man aged 60 to 69 in good health and CMV-seropositive. The sequenced sample consisted of PBMCs. The DNA for the CDR3 is TGTGCCAGCAGTTCGGGCGGGGATGCCTACGAGCAGTACTTC. Protein sequence: CASSSGGDAYEQYF.